This T cell receptor beta chain was captured in a study of T cells of healthy individuals. CDR1 LGHDT and CDR2 YNNKEL come from the germline V gene (reference sequence). Trimming cost V 8 bases and J 8 bases, with 12 bases left between them. CDR3 length: 11 residues. In TCRdb, the 5' RACE reads were re-called with MiXCR into one record per CDR3 protein. The sample lists about 53,000 distinct CDR3 sequences, roughly 14% occurring once. This chain joins TRBV3-1 and TRBJ1-2; D possibly corresponds to TRBD1 (5 bases). The TCR comes from a human donor in good health. The CDR3 is CASRHGGGYTF. CDR3 coding DNA: TGTGCCAGCCGACATGGGGGGGGCTACACCTTC.